A selection of T cell receptor beta chains follows, all from one sample in a study of shared clonotypes between healthy human individuals. Only in-frame clones appear in the TCRdb table, and some are missing; sequencing was by immunoSEQ multiplex PCR. The sample includes about 2.4 million clones, around nine tenths of them seen just once. Sequencing input: naive CD4+ T cells sorted from blood. The source of these receptors is a man between 18 and 35 years old in good health. The conserved cysteine and the conserved F or W are not part of the CDR3 here.

V gene: TRBV14; J gene: TRBJ2-3; CDR3 protein: ASSRRTSFDTQY
V gene: TRBV30; J gene: TRBJ2-4; CDR3 protein: AWKEENIQY
V gene: TRBV4-1; J gene: TRBJ2-5; CDR3 protein: ASSQDGRSIRLGETQY
V gene: TRBV15; J gene: TRBJ2-7; CDR3 protein: ATSRLAGGYEQY
V gene: TRBV6-5; J gene: TRBJ1-3; CDR3 protein: ASSYGVLTSGNTIY
V gene: TRBV6-1; J gene: TRBJ1-6; CDR3 protein: ASSEVPGGLSSYNSPLH
V gene: TRBV7-9; J gene: TRBJ2-2; CDR3 protein: ASSQTDRVTGELF
V gene: TRBV18; J gene: TRBJ2-3; CDR3 protein: ASSPPGGTDTQY
V gene: TRBV4-3; J gene: TRBJ1-1; CDR3 protein: ASSQDVYLNTEAF
V gene: TRBV10-3; J gene: TRBJ1-1; CDR3 protein: AISGPGTGIELNTEAF
V gene: TRBV5-1; J gene: TRBJ2-7; CDR3 protein: ASSLSTGGSYEQY
V gene: TRBV5-4; J gene: TRBJ2-6; CDR3 protein: ASSPDRAGANVLT
V gene: TRBV2; J gene: TRBJ2-2; CDR3 protein: ASTPTGYTGELF
V gene: TRBV9; J gene: TRBJ2-2; CDR3 protein: ASSVGYQTGELF
V gene: TRBV28; J gene: TRBJ2-2; CDR3 protein: ASSNLQSTGELF
V gene: TRBV7-7; J gene: TRBJ2-1; CDR3 protein: ASSLAFQGAYNEQF
V gene: TRBV7-2; J gene: TRBJ1-2; CDR3 protein: ASSPPGQGVEGYT
V gene: TRBV7-9; J gene: TRBJ2-2; CDR3 protein: ASISTKSPGELF
V gene: TRBV6-5; J gene: TRBJ1-1; CDR3 protein: ASTMSVGGTEAF
V gene: TRBV7-2; J gene: TRBJ2-4; CDR3 protein: ASSLASAIAKNIQY
V gene: TRBV9; J gene: TRBJ2-5; CDR3 protein: ASSTTSFRETQY
V gene: TRBV11-2; J gene: TRBJ2-1; CDR3 protein: ASSLGQVGEQF
V gene: TRBV30; J gene: TRBJ1-1; CDR3 protein: AWSVGKEGTEAF
V gene: TRBV6-5; J gene: TRBJ1-2; CDR3 protein: ASSYSTYGSYGYT
V gene: TRBV19; J gene: TRBJ1-2; CDR3 protein: ASSIGDRNYGYT
V gene: TRBV29-1; J gene: TRBJ1-1; CDR3 protein: SVVTGTGTNTEAF
V gene: TRBV27; J gene: TRBJ2-7; CDR3 protein: ASSRRNYEQY
V gene: TRBV2; J gene: TRBJ2-7; CDR3 protein: ASLKEEGSYEQY
V gene: TRBV11-2; J gene: TRBJ1-1; CDR3 protein: ASNPWGGNTEAF
V gene: TRBV7-2; J gene: TRBJ2-1; CDR3 protein: ASSLEGSGRYNEQF